The source of this TCR beta chain is a study of cytomegalovirus exposure and HLA in healthy donors. The CDR3 contains 15 residues. Trimming took 2 bases from V and 1 from J, leaving 10 bases between them. The V gene's germline CDR1 is MNHEY and CDR2 SVGAGI. Generated by immunoSEQ multiplex PCR, the TCRdb table keeps only in-frame clones and is missing some. The data hold 150,000 or so clones, with about 91% observed a single time. The TCR comes from a woman aged 18 to 35 in good health and CMV-seronegative. The rearrangement joins TRBV6-5 to TRBJ2-3; D is unclear. The specimen was PBMCs. CDR3 bases: TGTGCCAGCAGTTACGGGCTGTCCCGCACAGATACGCAGTATTTT. Encoded protein: CASSYGLSRTDTQYF.